What follows describes a single T cell receptor beta chain. This specimen belongs to a study of blood T cell repertoires in COVID-19. In the authors' workflow: Quantification of nucleated cells was approximated via reference gene primer amplification. Produced via immunoSEQ multiplex PCR; TCRdb's table is partial and in-frame only. That table furnishes V, J and clone size, whereas the DNA furnished D and trimming. The repertoire holds fewer than 350,000 clones, with about 85% as singletons. Participant ages covered roughly 18 to 89 years across 25 or so US areas. Participants reported their clinical history, and cohort assignment relied on those reports. The V end was cut by 4 bases, the J end by 7 bases, with 21 bases between. CDR1 and CDR2 from the germline V gene are SGHRS and YFSETQ. The CDR3 runs 15 residues.

This receptor was identified in a woman aged 45 to 65 who had recovered from COVID-19. The sample comprised PBMCs or T cells enriched from blood (not recorded which). The chain uses TRBV5-1 and TRBJ2-7; no clear D gene. CDR3 sequence: CASSPLVGRLKEQYF. The CDR3 nucleotides read TGCGCCAGCAGCCCCCTAGTTGGCCGATTGAAAGAGCAGTACTTC.